This T cell receptor beta chain came from a study of T-cell memory formation after mild COVID-19. The authors produced TCR alpha and TCR beta cDNA libraries with sample barcodes and UMIs by 5'RACE using constant-segment primers. TCRdb redid the calling of the 5' RACE reads with MiXCR, one entry per CDR3 protein. The table includes a few hundred thousand distinct CDR3 sequences, around 25% detected once. The ends were cut back, 4 bases at V and 10 bases at J, with 23 bases in the middle. There are 16 residues in the CDR3. The germline gives CDR1 SGHTA, CDR2 FQGTGA. This clonotype was sampled from an adult woman who had mild COVID-19 (a few samples of this study predate the infection). Cell type and time point are not known. The rearrangement joins TRBV7-3 to TRBJ2-1; tentatively, D is TRBD1 or TRBD2 (6 bases each). The sequencing sample was made of PBMCs or a T cell subset sorted from them (not recorded which). The CDR3 reads CASSSGAGTSRGEQFF. The CDR3 nucleotides read TGTGCCAGCAGCTCAGGGGCGGGAACCTCTAGGGGCGAGCAGTTCTTC.